Described below is a single T cell receptor beta chain sequence and its context. This sample was taken from a study of PD-L1 blockade in urothelial cancer. The patients' disease, urothelial carcinoma, was locally advanced or metastatic. V was shortened by 0 bases and J by 14 bases, with 14 bases between the two germline ends. The CDR3 runs 13 residues. Germline CDR1 and CDR2: SGHNT and YENEEA. Generated by immunoSEQ multiplex PCR, the TCRdb table keeps only in-frame clones and is missing some. Seen here are about 74,000 clones, under 90% observed once, and the top ten hold about 4.5%. The sequencing used PBMCs, collected around atezolizumab (anti-PD-L1) treatment. The chain employs TRBV11-3 and TRBJ2-1; TRBD2 might be the D (5 bases). The sequence was collected from an older man with urothelial cancer. The CDR3 sequence is CASSLDWESLKFF. CDR3 DNA: TGTGCCAGCAGCTTAGATTGGGAGAGTTTGAAGTTCTTC.